The rows below give T cell receptor beta chains drawn from one sample of a study of blood T cell repertoires in COVID-19. Some clones are missing from TCRdb's copy, which holds only in-frame ones; the method was immunoSEQ multiplex PCR. Of 210,000 or so clones in the sample, around 80% were seen once. Sequencing used peripheral blood. These TCRs come from a woman in her twenties or thirties with COVID-19, enrolled during active disease. The CDR3 runs from the conserved cysteine through the conserved F or W. The D gene is left open where the match is weak. Clone size is stated in some rows and not others, as once, few, many or a class when expanded.

CDR3nt: TGTGCCATCGGGCACGGGGGGCACCGAATTGACTTAGAGCAGTACTTC
CDR3aa: CAIGHGGHRIDLEQYF
j_gene: TRBJ2-7
v_gene: TRBV10-3
d_gene: .
abundance: .

CDR3nt: TGTGCCAGCAGCTCGGACAGGGCCAGCTCTGGAAACACCATATATTTT
CDR3aa: CASSSDRASSGNTIYF
j_gene: TRBJ1-3
v_gene: TRBV11-3
d_gene: TRBD1
abundance: .

CDR3nt: TGTGCCAGCAGCGAGGGGGTAGCGGGAGGGCTGTCCCTCACAGATACGCAGTATTTT
CDR3aa: CASSEGVAGGLSLTDTQYF
j_gene: TRBJ2-3
v_gene: TRBV9
d_gene: TRBD2
abundance: few

CDR3nt: TGTGCCAGCAGCTTAGGGCCGAACTCCTACAATGAGCAGTTCTTC
CDR3aa: CASSLGPNSYNEQFF
j_gene: TRBJ2-1
v_gene: TRBV7-2
d_gene: .
abundance: .

CDR3nt: TGTGCCAGCGGATCACAGGCGAGCTCCTACGAGCAGTACTTC
CDR3aa: CASGSQASSYEQYF
j_gene: TRBJ2-7
v_gene: TRBV7-2
d_gene: .
abundance: once

CDR3nt: TGTGCCATCAGGCCTGAGGCCAACTATGGCTACACCTTC
CDR3aa: CAIRPEANYGYTF
j_gene: TRBJ1-2
v_gene: TRBV10-3
d_gene: .
abundance: .

CDR3nt: TGTGCCACCAGTGATCCGTTCGACAGGGGCGGATCTGGAAACACCATATATTTT
CDR3aa: CATSDPFDRGGSGNTIYF
j_gene: TRBJ1-3
v_gene: TRBV24-1
d_gene: TRBD1
abundance: .

CDR3nt: TGTGCCAGCAGCTTAGGCGGGGGCGGGAGGGCCAATGAGCAGTTCTTC
CDR3aa: CASSLGGGGRANEQFF
j_gene: TRBJ2-1
v_gene: TRBV7-2
d_gene: TRBD2
abundance: .

CDR3nt: TGTGCCAGCGGAGGCGGGCGGGGGGAGGCCGGGGAGCTGTTTTTT
CDR3aa: CASGGGRGEAGELFF
j_gene: TRBJ2-2
v_gene: TRBV27
d_gene: TRBD2
abundance: .

CDR3nt: TGTGCCAGCAGCCCTAGCGGGACAGCGCGGCGTCACTTC
CDR3aa: CASSPSGTARRHF
j_gene: TRBJ1-2
v_gene: TRBV12-3/TRBV12-4
d_gene: TRBD1
abundance: .

CDR3nt: TGTGCCAGCAGTGACGGGGACAGGGACACAGATACGCAGTATTTT
CDR3aa: CASSDGDRDTDTQYF
j_gene: TRBJ2-3
v_gene: TRBV6-4
d_gene: TRBD1
abundance: .

CDR3nt: TGTGCCAGCGGGGGAGGACTCCCTAATTCGGGGGAGACCCAGTACTTC
CDR3aa: CASGGGLPNSGETQYF
j_gene: TRBJ2-5
v_gene: TRBV18
d_gene: .
abundance: .

CDR3nt: TGTGCCAGCAGCTTGGGCGGGAGAAGCCTCCATGAGCAGTTCTTC
CDR3aa: CASSLGGRSLHEQFF
j_gene: TRBJ2-1
v_gene: TRBV5-6
d_gene: TRBD2
abundance: .

CDR3nt: TGTGCCAGCAGCTTAGGAGGGACAGATACGCAGTATTTT
CDR3aa: CASSLGGTDTQYF
j_gene: TRBJ2-3
v_gene: TRBV7-2
d_gene: .
abundance: .

CDR3nt: TGTGCCAGCAGCTTGAGGAGCGGGGCGCCTATTACGCAGTATTTT
CDR3aa: CASSLRSGAPITQYF
j_gene: TRBJ2-3
v_gene: TRBV5-4
d_gene: TRBD2
abundance: .

CDR3nt: TGTGCCAGCAGCGGAACACAGGGGGCAGGCGAAAAACTGTTTTTT
CDR3aa: CASSGTQGAGEKLFF
j_gene: TRBJ1-4
v_gene: TRBV9
d_gene: TRBD1
abundance: .

CDR3nt: TGTGCCAGCAGCCAACGGACAGGCGGATCACCCCTCCACTTT
CDR3aa: CASSQRTGGSPLHF
j_gene: TRBJ1-6
v_gene: TRBV5-6
d_gene: TRBD1
abundance: .

CDR3nt: TGTGCCAGCAGCTCTGGGCAGCCCTATGGCTACACCTTC
CDR3aa: CASSSGQPYGYTF
j_gene: TRBJ1-2
v_gene: TRBV7-9
d_gene: .
abundance: .

CDR3nt: TGTGCCAGCTCACCAAGCGGGGGGGCCCTTAATGAGCAGTTCTTC
CDR3aa: CASSPSGGALNEQFF
j_gene: TRBJ2-1
v_gene: TRBV18
d_gene: TRBD2
abundance: .

CDR3nt: TGTGCCAGCAGCAGCACAGAGCAAGAGACCCAGTACTTC
CDR3aa: CASSSTEQETQYF
j_gene: TRBJ2-5
v_gene: TRBV7-9
d_gene: .
abundance: .

CDR3nt: TGTGCCAGCAGTACAGGGGCTAACTATGGCTACACCTTC
CDR3aa: CASSTGANYGYTF
j_gene: TRBJ1-2
v_gene: TRBV2
d_gene: TRBD1
abundance: .

CDR3nt: TGTGCCATCAGTCCAGGGTTAGGGCGCAATCAGCCCCAGCATTTT
CDR3aa: CAISPGLGRNQPQHF
j_gene: TRBJ1-5
v_gene: TRBV10-3
d_gene: .
abundance: .

CDR3nt: TGTGCCAGCAGCGACGGCAGGGGGCCCCCTCAGCCCCAGCATTTT
CDR3aa: CASSDGRGPPQPQHF
j_gene: TRBJ1-5
v_gene: TRBV6-5
d_gene: TRBD1
abundance: .

CDR3nt: TGTGCCAGCAGCGTAGCGGCCGGCGGGGAAAAACTGTTTTTT
CDR3aa: CASSVAAGGEKLFF
j_gene: TRBJ1-4
v_gene: TRBV9
d_gene: .
abundance: .

CDR3nt: TGTGCCAGCAGCCAGGGCGGGAGCTCTGGAAACACCATATATTTT
CDR3aa: CASSQGGSSGNTIYF
j_gene: TRBJ1-3
v_gene: TRBV4-2
d_gene: .
abundance: .

CDR3nt: TGTGCCAGCAGCTCGGGAAAAGGACTAGCGGGAGAAACCGGGGAGCTGTTTTTT
CDR3aa: CASSSGKGLAGETGELFF
j_gene: TRBJ2-2
v_gene: TRBV5-6
d_gene: TRBD2
abundance: .

CDR3nt: TGCAGCGTTGAATCGACAGGCCGCTATGGCTACACCTTC
CDR3aa: CSVESTGRYGYTF
j_gene: TRBJ1-2
v_gene: TRBV29-1
d_gene: .
abundance: .

CDR3nt: TGTGCCAGCTCATCAAGCCAGGACAGATCATATGGCTACACCTTC
CDR3aa: CASSSSQDRSYGYTF
j_gene: TRBJ1-2
v_gene: TRBV18
d_gene: .
abundance: once

CDR3nt: TGTGCCAGCAGTTTAAGCGGGGGGTTTCACGAGCAGTACTTC
CDR3aa: CASSLSGGFHEQYF
j_gene: TRBJ2-7
v_gene: TRBV28
d_gene: TRBD2
abundance: .

CDR3nt: TGTGCCAGCAGCTCCCCGGAGGGTCAGCCCCAGCATTTT
CDR3aa: CASSSPEGQPQHF
j_gene: TRBJ1-5
v_gene: TRBV7-9
d_gene: .
abundance: .

CDR3nt: TGTGCCAGCAGCTGGAAGCGGGGGGGACGCACCGGGGAGCTGTTTTTT
CDR3aa: CASSWKRGGRTGELFF
j_gene: TRBJ2-2
v_gene: TRBV5-6
d_gene: TRBD2
abundance: .

CDR3nt: TGTGCCAGTAGTACACAGGAGGGCACCCTGGGGGAGCAGTACTTC
CDR3aa: CASSTQEGTLGEQYF
j_gene: TRBJ2-7
v_gene: TRBV19
d_gene: .
abundance: .

CDR3nt: TGTGCCAGCAGCCCTGGGACTAGCGGGAGCGGCAATGAGCAGTTCTTC
CDR3aa: CASSPGTSGSGNEQFF
j_gene: TRBJ2-1
v_gene: TRBV9
d_gene: TRBD2
abundance: few

CDR3nt: TGTGCCAGCAGCGTTGATAGCGGAATAGCCAAAAACATTCAGTACTTC
CDR3aa: CASSVDSGIAKNIQYF
j_gene: TRBJ2-4
v_gene: TRBV9
d_gene: .
abundance: .

CDR3nt: TGCGCCAGCAGTCAATCGTGCGAATGGGCCAAAAACATTCAGTACTTC
CDR3aa: CASSQSCEWAKNIQYF
j_gene: TRBJ2-4
v_gene: TRBV23-1
d_gene: .
abundance: .

CDR3nt: TGTGCCACCAGCAGAGATTGGGCAAAACTGTTTTTT
CDR3aa: CATSRDWAKLFF
j_gene: TRBJ1-4
v_gene: TRBV15
d_gene: .
abundance: .

CDR3nt: TGTGCTCACTCAGGGGAAGCGAGGACTAATGAAAAACTGTTTTTT
CDR3aa: CAHSGEARTNEKLFF
j_gene: TRBJ1-4
v_gene: TRBV30
d_gene: .
abundance: few

CDR3nt: TGTGCCTTCCGGACAGGGCGGTACACTGAAGCTTTCTTT
CDR3aa: CAFRTGRYTEAFF
j_gene: TRBJ1-1
v_gene: TRBV30
d_gene: TRBD1
abundance: .

CDR3nt: TGTGCCTGGAGTGTACAACTAGGCTACACCTTC
CDR3aa: CAWSVQLGYTF
j_gene: TRBJ1-2
v_gene: TRBV30
d_gene: .
abundance: .

CDR3nt: TGCGCCAGCAGCCAAGATCCGAGCGGGAGGCCTATAGATACGCAGTATTTT
CDR3aa: CASSQDPSGRPIDTQYF
j_gene: TRBJ2-3
v_gene: TRBV4-3
d_gene: TRBD2
abundance: .